A selection of T cell receptor beta chains follows, all from one sample in a study of identical twins. TCRdb ran MiXCR on the 5' RACE reads and lists one entry per CDR3 protein. Among about 190,000 distinct CDR3 sequences, about a sixth were seen once, and the ten largest hold 35% to 50%. This sample also appeared in a second study, on T cells expressing NK-cell markers.

Input material: CD8+ T cells sorted from blood. Receptors were obtained from a young woman in good health. Each CDR3 is given with its conserved first and last residue. Each record gives: clone size, D gene, V gene, CDR3 length, J gene, CDR3 DNA, CDR3 protein. D genes are given only for firm matches. Clone size is not always given. Where it is, it says once, few, many or a class for expanded clones.

abundance: few
d_gene: TRBD1
v_gene: TRBV7-9
len: 15
j_gene: TRBJ2-7
CDR3nt: TGTGCCAGCAGCGCCCGGGACAGGGGTTACCACGAGCAGTACTTC
CDR3aa: CASSARDRGYHEQYF

abundance: .
d_gene: TRBD2
v_gene: TRBV20-1
len: 15
j_gene: TRBJ2-1
CDR3nt: TGCAGTGCTAGAGATCCTAGCGGGCGGGGAGGTGAGCAGTTCTTC
CDR3aa: CSARDPSGRGGEQFF

abundance: few
d_gene: TRBD1
v_gene: TRBV5-1
len: 17
j_gene: TRBJ2-1
CDR3nt: TGCGCCAGCAGCTTGGTAGGTTCAGGGGGTTCGTACAATGAGCAGTTCTTC
CDR3aa: CASSLVGSGGSYNEQFF

abundance: .
d_gene: TRBD1
v_gene: TRBV27
len: 13
j_gene: TRBJ1-5
CDR3nt: TGTGCCAGCAGTTGGGACAGAAATCAGCCCCAGCATTTT
CDR3aa: CASSWDRNQPQHF

abundance: few
d_gene: .
v_gene: TRBV27
len: 16
j_gene: TRBJ1-1
CDR3nt: TGTGCCAGCAGCTTGGTAGGGGGGCTCGGAGGCACTGAAGCTTTCTTT
CDR3aa: CASSLVGGLGGTEAFF

abundance: .
d_gene: .
v_gene: TRBV12-3/TRBV12-4
len: 14
j_gene: TRBJ1-5
CDR3nt: TGTGCCAGCAGTTTAAGGGCACTAAATCAGCCCCAGCATTTT
CDR3aa: CASSLRALNQPQHF

abundance: few
d_gene: TRBD1
v_gene: TRBV5-5
len: 14
j_gene: TRBJ2-7
CDR3nt: TGTGCCAGCAGCCAAGGGGACAGTTACTACGAGCAGTACTTC
CDR3aa: CASSQGDSYYEQYF

abundance: few
d_gene: .
v_gene: TRBV29-1
len: 10
j_gene: TRBJ2-7
CDR3nt: TGCAGCGTGATTCTGAGCGAGCAGTACTTC
CDR3aa: CSVILSEQYF

abundance: few
d_gene: .
v_gene: TRBV12-3/TRBV12-4
len: 14
j_gene: TRBJ2-7
CDR3nt: TGTGCCAGCCAACCGGGACCCGGTTTGTACGAGCAGTACTTC
CDR3aa: CASQPGPGLYEQYF

abundance: .
d_gene: TRBD1
v_gene: TRBV6-6
len: 13
j_gene: TRBJ2-1
CDR3nt: TGTGCCAGCCGGGACAGGGAAGACGGTGAGCAGTTCTTC
CDR3aa: CASRDREDGEQFF

abundance: .
d_gene: .
v_gene: TRBV6-5
len: 16
j_gene: TRBJ1-1
CDR3nt: TGTGCCAGCAGTTACTCGAGACTTGTACAGAACACTGAAGCTTTCTTT
CDR3aa: CASSYSRLVQNTEAFF

abundance: few
d_gene: .
v_gene: TRBV7-9
len: 13
j_gene: TRBJ2-7
CDR3nt: TGTGCCAGCAGCTTAGGAGGGAGCGACGAGCAGTACTTC
CDR3aa: CASSLGGSDEQYF

abundance: .
d_gene: TRBD2
v_gene: TRBV20-1
len: 13
j_gene: TRBJ2-3
CDR3nt: TGCAGTGCTAGAACGCTAGCGGCAGATACGCAGTATTTT
CDR3aa: CSARTLAADTQYF

abundance: few
d_gene: .
v_gene: TRBV10-2
len: 17
j_gene: TRBJ2-1
CDR3nt: TGCGCCAGCAGTGCGATCTCCGTTCTCCCAGGCTACAATGAGCAGTTCTTC
CDR3aa: CASSAISVLPGYNEQFF

abundance: .
d_gene: TRBD2
v_gene: TRBV4-3
len: 16
j_gene: TRBJ2-7
CDR3nt: TGCGCCAGCAGCCAAGATCCCAGCGGGAGCTCCTACGAGCAGTACTTC
CDR3aa: CASSQDPSGSSYEQYF

abundance: few
d_gene: TRBD2
v_gene: TRBV4-2
len: 18
j_gene: TRBJ2-4
CDR3nt: TGTGCCAGCAGCCCAGGGACTAGCGGGGATCTGTCCAAAAACATTCAGTACTTC
CDR3aa: CASSPGTSGDLSKNIQYF

abundance: .
d_gene: .
v_gene: TRBV5-1
len: 14
j_gene: TRBJ2-2
CDR3nt: TGCGCCAGCAGCTGGGGCGGCGGGACCGGGGAGCTGTTTTTT
CDR3aa: CASSWGGGTGELFF

abundance: few
d_gene: TRBD1
v_gene: TRBV7-9
len: 14
j_gene: TRBJ2-1
CDR3nt: TGTGCCAGCAGCTCGGGACAGGACTACAATGAGCAGTTCTTC
CDR3aa: CASSSGQDYNEQFF

abundance: .
d_gene: .
v_gene: TRBV6-5
len: 14
j_gene: TRBJ2-3
CDR3nt: TGTGCCAGCAGTTACTGGGGTGCGGGAGATACGCAGTATTTT
CDR3aa: CASSYWGAGDTQYF

abundance: .
d_gene: TRBD1
v_gene: TRBV6-5
len: 18
j_gene: TRBJ2-3
CDR3nt: TGTGCCAGCAGTTACTCGAGACGACAGGGGTCGGTCACAGATACGCAGTATTTT
CDR3aa: CASSYSRRQGSVTDTQYF

abundance: few
d_gene: .
v_gene: TRBV10-3
len: 14
j_gene: TRBJ2-1
CDR3nt: TGTGCCATCAGTGAGTCGACACGGGGCAATGAGCAGTTCTTC
CDR3aa: CAISESTRGNEQFF

abundance: few
d_gene: TRBD1
v_gene: TRBV5-1
len: 13
j_gene: TRBJ1-2
CDR3nt: TGCGCCAGCAGCTGGGACAGGGGGGATGGCTACACCTTC
CDR3aa: CASSWDRGDGYTF

abundance: .
d_gene: TRBD1
v_gene: TRBV19
len: 17
j_gene: TRBJ1-4
CDR3nt: TGTGCCAGTAGTGCCTCCGGGACAGGGGACGCAGATGAAAAACTGTTTTTT
CDR3aa: CASSASGTGDADEKLFF

abundance: few
d_gene: TRBD1
v_gene: TRBV29-1
len: 14
j_gene: TRBJ1-1
CDR3nt: TGCAGCGACGGACGGGGGACAGGGGGCCCGGGAGCTTTCTTT
CDR3aa: CSDGRGTGGPGAFF

abundance: few
d_gene: .
v_gene: TRBV5-1
len: 14
j_gene: TRBJ1-2
CDR3nt: TGCGCCAGCAGCTTGTTTACCTCAATCTATGGCTACACCTTC
CDR3aa: CASSLFTSIYGYTF

abundance: few
d_gene: .
v_gene: TRBV29-1
len: 18
j_gene: TRBJ2-1
CDR3nt: TGCAGCGTTGAATATTTGGCGGGAATGTCTAGCTCCTACAATGAGCAGTTCTTC
CDR3aa: CSVEYLAGMSSSYNEQFF

abundance: .
d_gene: .
v_gene: TRBV15
len: 12
j_gene: TRBJ2-7
CDR3nt: TGTGCCACCAGCAGATCCCGTGGGGAGCAGTACTTC
CDR3aa: CATSRSRGEQYF

abundance: .
d_gene: TRBD1
v_gene: TRBV5-1
len: 16
j_gene: TRBJ1-4
CDR3nt: TGCGCCAGCAGCTTGGAGCCAAGACAGGGTAGGGAAAAACTGTTTTTT
CDR3aa: CASSLEPRQGREKLFF

abundance: .
d_gene: TRBD2
v_gene: TRBV10-3
len: 14
j_gene: TRBJ2-7
CDR3nt: TGTGCCATCAGGGGAGGGGCAAATTTCTACGAGCAGTACTTC
CDR3aa: CAIRGGANFYEQYF

abundance: .
d_gene: TRBD2
v_gene: TRBV7-6
len: 17
j_gene: TRBJ2-7
CDR3nt: TGTGCCAGCAGCTCCCTAGGGGCTAGCGGGGGTCGATCAGGGCAGTACTTC
CDR3aa: CASSSLGASGGRSGQYF

abundance: .
d_gene: TRBD2
v_gene: TRBV10-3
len: 18
j_gene: TRBJ2-3
CDR3nt: TGTGCCATCAGTGAGTCGGGGTATAGCGGGAGTATAGGAGATACGCAGTATTTT
CDR3aa: CAISESGYSGSIGDTQYF

abundance: few
d_gene: .
v_gene: TRBV29-1
len: 13
j_gene: TRBJ2-6
CDR3nt: TGCAGCGTTCGGGAAACTGGGGCCAACGTCCTGACTTTC
CDR3aa: CSVRETGANVLTF

abundance: few
d_gene: .
v_gene: TRBV4-3
len: 12
j_gene: TRBJ1-2
CDR3nt: TGCGCCAGCAGCCACCACAACGGGGATCTCACCTTC
CDR3aa: CASSHHNGDLTF

abundance: many
d_gene: TRBD2
v_gene: TRBV20-1
len: 17
j_gene: TRBJ2-7
CDR3nt: TGCAGTGCTAGAAGCCCGACTAGCGGGAGCGGAGGCTACGAGCAGTACTTC
CDR3aa: CSARSPTSGSGGYEQYF

abundance: .
d_gene: .
v_gene: TRBV12-3/TRBV12-4
len: 13
j_gene: TRBJ2-5
CDR3nt: TGTGCCAGCAGTTTGGCCGCCCAAGTGACCCAGTACTTC
CDR3aa: CASSLAAQVTQYF

abundance: .
d_gene: .
v_gene: TRBV7-9
len: 16
j_gene: TRBJ2-7
CDR3nt: TGTGCCAGCAGCCTCAAGCCAGGGCAAGGCCACTACGAGCAGTACTTC
CDR3aa: CASSLKPGQGHYEQYF